These T cell receptor beta chains were read from a single sample in a study of blood T cells in healthy people across ages. A single record per CDR3 protein comes from TCRdb applying MiXCR to the 5' RACE reads. Of roughly 1,800,000 distinct CDR3 sequences in the sample, about 50% were seen once. The sequenced material came from blood. These receptors were obtained from a woman in her thirties or forties in good health. CDR3s include the opening cysteine and the closing phenylalanine or tryptophan. Fields, in order: J gene, clone size, V gene, D gene, CDR3 protein, CDR3 DNA. The D gene is left open where the match is weak. Only some rows state a clone size, as once, few, many or a class for expanded clones.

TRBJ2-1 . TRBV28 TRBD2 CAIEQRGAYNEQFF TGTGCCATCGAGCAGCGGGGGGCCTACAATGAGCAGTTCTTC
TRBJ2-4 few TRBV12-3/TRBV12-4 TRBD1 CASSPPGTGPSSYF TGTGCCAGCAGCCCGCCTGGGACAGGCCCTTCTTCGTACTTC
TRBJ2-5 few TRBV7-2 . CASSLVTPGSLQETQYF TGTGCCAGCAGCTTAGTTACCCCCGGCTCCTTGCAAGAGACCCAGTACTTC
TRBJ2-1 . TRBV5-6 TRBD1 CANRRGQGASDEQFF TGTGCCAACAGGAGGGGACAGGGGGCATCGGATGAGCAGTTCTTC
TRBJ2-7 few TRBV7-2 TRBD1 CASTSITGANSYEQYF TGTGCCAGCACCTCCATCACAGGGGCCAACTCCTACGAGCAGTACTTC
TRBJ2-4 . TRBV3-1 . CASSKPDRATKNIQYF TGTGCCAGCAGCAAACCCGACAGAGCAACTAAAAACATTCAGTACTTC
TRBJ2-4 few TRBV7-2 TRBD2 CASRRIQRGIAKNIQYF TGTGCCAGCAGACGCATCCAGCGGGGGATAGCCAAAAACATTCAGTACTTC
TRBJ2-1 few TRBV6-6 . CASRTLVNEQFF TGTGCCAGCAGAACTTTGGTCAATGAGCAGTTCTTC
TRBJ1-2 . TRBV4-3 . CASSQDGQVINYGYTF TGCGCCAGCAGCCAAGATGGGCAGGTTATAAACTATGGCTACACCTTC
TRBJ1-2 . TRBV18 . CASSPQGETGYTF TGTGCCAGCTCACCACAGGGGGAGACGGGCTACACCTTC
TRBJ2-3 few TRBV5-1 . CASSLAPMGHGGTDTQYF TGCGCCAGCAGCTTGGCCCCAATGGGGCATGGGGGCACAGATACGCAGTATTTT
TRBJ2-4 . TRBV28 . CASSVRAASNIQYF TGTGCCAGCAGCGTCCGGGCCGCATCGAACATTCAGTACTTC
TRBJ2-1 . TRBV4-2 . CASSQDHQAEQFF TGTGCCAGCAGCCAAGATCATCAGGCAGAGCAGTTCTTC
TRBJ2-7 . TRBV4-1 TRBD2 CASSRWRTSGGFEQYF TGCGCCAGCAGCCGATGGAGGACTAGCGGGGGGTTCGAGCAGTACTTC
TRBJ2-5 . TRBV4-3 . CASSQVLGQGPGEQYF TGCGCCAGCAGCCAAGTACTGGGGCAGGGGCCGGGAGAGCAGTACTTC
TRBJ2-7 once TRBV28 . CASSPPAVIGEQYF TGTGCCAGTTCCCCACCGGCGGTGATAGGCGAGCAGTACTTC
TRBJ2-4 . TRBV2 . CASREARGNIQYF TGTGCCAGCAGGGAGGCTAGGGGAAACATTCAGTACTTC
TRBJ2-7 . TRBV5-1 . CASSNARGLNSYEQYF TGCGCCAGCAGCAACGCGCGGGGGCTAAACTCCTACGAGCAGTACTTC
TRBJ2-4 . TRBV3-1 . CATGSEGAKNIQYF TGTGCCACCGGGAGTGAGGGGGCCAAAAACATTCAGTACTTC
TRBJ2-2 . TRBV2 TRBD2 CASSESGAWELFF TGTGCCAGCAGTGAAAGCGGGGCCTGGGAGCTGTTTTTT
TRBJ2-7 . TRBV28 . CASSFSVSYEQYF TGTGCCAGCAGTTTTTCCGTTTCCTACGAGCAGTACTTC
TRBJ2-1 . TRBV5-1 . CASTAALGYNEQFF TGCGCCAGCACGGCAGCTCTTGGTTACAATGAGCAGTTCTTC
TRBJ2-3 few TRBV20-1 TRBD2 CSALKRGLTTDTQYF TGCAGTGCTCTCAAGCGGGGGCTAACCACAGATACGCAGTATTTT
TRBJ2-3 . TRBV11-2 . CASSLDGVTALSTDTQYF TGTGCCAGCAGCTTAGACGGGGTGACTGCTCTCTCCACAGATACGCAGTATTTT
TRBJ2-5 . TRBV15 TRBD1 CATSREDRGRETQYF TGTGCCACCAGCAGAGAAGACAGGGGGCGCGAGACCCAGTACTTC
TRBJ2-7 few TRBV29-1 . CSAAVSLGYEQYF TGCAGCGCTGCGGTGTCCCTGGGCTACGAGCAGTACTTC
TRBJ2-3 few TRBV6-2/TRBV6-3 . CASTTTLGADTQYF TGTGCCAGCACGACTACCTTGGGGGCAGATACGCAGTATTTT
TRBJ2-5 once TRBV20-1 . CSARSLAHQETQYF TGCAGTGCTAGAAGCCTAGCCCACCAAGAGACCCAGTACTTC
TRBJ2-1 . TRBV7-2 TRBD2 CASSLVVGGGGEQFF TGTGCCAGCAGCTTAGTTGTAGGCGGGGGTGGAGAGCAGTTCTTC
TRBJ1-6 once TRBV23-1 . CASSRDPFGKGNNSPLHF TGCGCCAGCAGTCGAGATCCCTTCGGGAAGGGCAATAATTCACCCCTCCACTTT
TRBJ1-2 few TRBV6-5 TRBD1 CASRRDREGLYGYTF TGTGCCAGCAGACGAGACAGGGAGGGGCTCTATGGCTACACCTTC
TRBJ2-3 few TRBV20-1 . CSVYETRTDTQYF TGCAGTGTTTACGAGACTCGGACAGATACGCAGTATTTT
TRBJ1-2 . TRBV10-3 . CAISDGTFYGYTF TGTGCCATCAGTGACGGGACGTTCTATGGCTACACCTTC